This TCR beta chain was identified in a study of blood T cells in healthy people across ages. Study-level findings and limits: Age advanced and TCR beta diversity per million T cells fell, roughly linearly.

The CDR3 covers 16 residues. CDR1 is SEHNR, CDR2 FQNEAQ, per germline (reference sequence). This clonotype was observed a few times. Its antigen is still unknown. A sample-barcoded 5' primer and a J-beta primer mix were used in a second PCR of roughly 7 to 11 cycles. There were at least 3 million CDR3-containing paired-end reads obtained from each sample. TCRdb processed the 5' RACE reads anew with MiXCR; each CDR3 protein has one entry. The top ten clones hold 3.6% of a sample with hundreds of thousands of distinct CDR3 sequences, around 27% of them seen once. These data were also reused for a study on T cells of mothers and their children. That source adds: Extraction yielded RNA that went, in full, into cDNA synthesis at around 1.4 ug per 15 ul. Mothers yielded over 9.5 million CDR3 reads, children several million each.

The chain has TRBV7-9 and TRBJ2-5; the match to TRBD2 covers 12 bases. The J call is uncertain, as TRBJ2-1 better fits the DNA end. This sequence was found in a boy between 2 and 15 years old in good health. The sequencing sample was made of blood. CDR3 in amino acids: CASSFLAGGVYNEQFF. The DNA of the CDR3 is TGTGCCAGCAGCTTTCTAGCGGGGGGGGTATACAATGAGCAGTTCTTC.